This T cell receptor beta chain was obtained from a study of graft-versus-host responses after intestinal transplantation. The overall study: The whole recipient group had anti-thymocyte globulin induction followed by tacrolimus and steroids for around 3 years. General study findings and limits: Recipient marrow held GvH clones, some first seen in ileum or blood.

CDR1 is SGDLS, CDR2 YYNGEE, per germline. V lost 4 bases and J lost 2; bases outside the gene matches: 3. This CDR3 spans 15 amino acids. Tissue from the graft was processed to free its intraepithelial and lamina propria lymphocytes. A word on this clone: Its antigen is not known.

Libraries were prepared by immunoSEQ multiplex PCR; TCRdb keeps only in-frame clonotypes and omits some of them. Of around 13,000 clones listed, 74% are singletons. This rearrangement joins TRBV9 to TRBJ2-1, with 10 bases matching TRBD1. Sequences were derived from ileum tissue, sampled 16 days after intestinal transplant. The clonotype originates from a human patient who received an intestinal transplant, so some T cells may come from the graft donor. Here the CDR3 DNA reads TGTGCCAGCAGCCTCGGACAGGGGGCCTACAATGAGCAGTTCTTC. It specifies CASSLGQGAYNEQFF. Complete variable domain (other parts from reference TRBV9 and TRBJ2-1): DSGVTQTPKHLITATGQRVTLRCSPRSGDLSVYWYQQSLDQGLQFLIQYYNGEERAKGNILERFSAQQFPDLHSELNLSSLELGDSALYFCASSLGQGAYNEQFFGPGTRLTVL.